These 30 T cell receptor beta chains were all obtained from the same sample, sequenced in a study of graft-versus-host responses after intestinal transplantation. Measured with immunoSEQ multiplex PCR; TCRdb has only the in-frame clones, and not every one. This table holds 74,000 or so clones, over 80% found once. The input for sequencing was PBMCs, taken 98 days after intestinal transplantation. All receptors derive from a human patient who received an intestinal transplant, so some T cells may come from the graft donor.

This rearrangement joins TRBV14 to TRBJ2-7; 8 nucleotides align to TRBD1. V lost 5 bases to trimming and J lost 4 bases; unmatched junction nucleotides: 13. The germline V gene encodes CDR1 SGHDN and CDR2 FVKESK. CDR3 length equals 16 residues. The CDR3 is CASSWAPGTGLYEQYF. CDR3 DNA sequence: TGTGCCAGCAGCTGGGCCCCCGGGACAGGACTATACGAGCAGTACTTC.

This chain connects TRBV6-5 to TRBJ1-1; unclear D gene. V lost 0 bases and J lost 10, with 15 bases in between. Germline V lookup: CDR1 MNHEY, CDR2 SVGAGI. The CDR3 is made up of 14 amino acids. CDR3: CASSYSADRFGAFF. For the CDR3, the DNA is TGTGCCAGCAGTTACTCGGCGGACCGATTTGGAGCTTTCTTT.

In DNA, the CDR3 is TGTGCCAGCAGCTTGAGGGGGCGCGGGGTCACTGAAGCTTTCTTT. This sequence encodes CASSLRGRGVTEAFF. This chain links TRBV7-6 with TRBJ1-1; TRBD1 matches 7 bases. CDR3 length: 15 residues. The V and J ends lost 3 bases and 4 bases, in that order; junction bases with no gene match: 8. Germline loops: CDR1 SGHVS, CDR2 FNYEAQ.

This clone was recorded only once. This chain uses TRBV15 with TRBJ2-7, with TRBD1 matching 7 bases. Germline V gene lookup returns CDR1 LNHNV and CDR2 YYDKDF (reference sequence). With V trimmed by 2 bases and J by 0 bases, 4 bases remained unmatched. This CDR3 contains 15 residues. The DNA of the CDR3 is TGTGCCACCAGCAGATCTCGGACAGGCTCCTACGAGCAGTACTTC. This translates into CATSRSRTGSYEQYF. Full variable domain (rest looked up from reference TRBV15 and TRBJ2-7): DAMVIQNPRYQVTQFGKPVTLSCSQTLNHNVMYWYQQKSSQAPKLLFHYYDKDFNNEADTPDNFQSRRPNTSFCFLDIRSPGLGDTAMYLCATSRSRTGSYEQYFGPGTRLTVT.

This chain uses TRBV5-4 with TRBJ2-5, with TRBD2 identical over 9 bases. Unmatched junction bases numbered 7, after V lost 4 bases and J lost 3 bases. Per the germline V gene, CDR1 is SGHNT and CDR2 is YYREEE (reference sequence). CDR3 length: 15 residues. CDR3 loop: CASSLRLAGEETQYF. The CDR3 bases are TGTGCCAGCAGCCTTAGGTTAGCGGGGGAAGAGACCCAGTACTTC. The variable domain in full, completed from reference TRBV5-4 and TRBJ2-5, reads ETGVTQSPTHLIKTRGQQVTLRCSSQSGHNTVSWYQQALGQGPQFIFQYYREEENGRGNFPPRFSGLQFPNYSSELNVNALELDDSALYLCASSLRLAGEETQYFGPGTRLLVL.

The CDR3 sequence: CASRRQGSEKLFF. The CDR3 DNA reads TGTGCCAGCAGGAGACAGGGGAGCGAAAAACTGTTTTTT. This chain joins TRBV6-1 and TRBJ1-4; 8 bases line up with TRBD1. V shed 6 bases and J 8 bases; nucleotides not matched to a gene: 5. Germline values: CDR1 MNHNS, CDR2 SASEGT. The CDR3 extends over 13 amino acids.

The chain employs TRBV19 and TRBJ2-3; no clear D gene. From germline, CDR1 is LNHDA and CDR2 SQIVND (reference sequence). The V gene lost 7 bases and the J gene lost 0 bases, with 14 bases spanning the gap. The CDR3 length is 15 residues. Here the CDR3 DNA reads TGTGCCAGTATACAAAGTCCGTCTAGCACAGATACGCAGTATTTT. It yields the protein CASIQSPSSTDTQYF.

The chain uses TRBV25-1 and TRBJ2-3; TRBD2 matches at 9 bases. This CDR3 region has 15 residues. Germline V CDR1 and CDR2: MGHDK, SYGVNS. Trimming removed 4 bases from V and 2 bases from J; junction bases left unmatched: 4. The CDR3 DNA is TGTGCCAGCAGTGTCGGACTAGCGATCACAGATACGCAGTATTTT. It codes for CASSVGLAITDTQYF.

This clone was observed a single time. The chain employs TRBV2 and TRBJ2-1; tentatively, D is TRBD2 (6 bases). The CDR3 is made up of 16 amino acids. CDR1 SNHLY and CDR2 FYNNEI come from the germline V gene. V lost 6 bases to trimming and J lost 1 base, with 16 bases between them. The DNA for the CDR3 is TGTGCCAGCAGAGCCGCCGGGGGTCGGTCCTACAATGAGCAGTTCTTC. Residues: CASRAAGGRSYNEQFF.

The genes are TRBV14 and TRBJ2-1, with D maybe TRBD1 (5 bases). This CDR3 is built from 17 residues. Germline V gene lookup returns CDR1 SGHDN and CDR2 FVKESK. The V and J ends lost 4 bases and 1 base respectively, with 17 bases between them. CDR3: CASSPGFSFGSYNEQFF. In DNA, the CDR3 is TGTGCCAGCAGCCCAGGGTTTAGCTTTGGATCCTACAATGAGCAGTTCTTC.

The CDR3 region is CASSEGFNEKLFF. The CDR3 DNA reads TGTGCCAGCAGTGAAGGGTTTAATGAAAAACTGTTTTTT. This chain uses TRBV6-5 with TRBJ1-4; unclear D gene. The CDR3 loop spans 13 amino acids. The V and J ends lost 5 bases and 4 bases respectively, with 8 bases between them. Germline CDR1 MNHEY, CDR2 SVGAGI.

V is TRBV27 and J is TRBJ2-4, with 10 bases fitting TRBD1. From germline, CDR1 is MNHEY and CDR2 SMNVEV (reference sequence). The junction had 3 bases not matched to a gene; V was cut back by 2 bases and J by 14 bases. The CDR3 totals 12 residues. DNA for the CDR3: TGTGCCAGCAGTTTACCAGGGACAGGGGAGTACTTC. Amino acids: CASSLPGTGEYF.

The chain recombines TRBV5-1 with TRBJ2-2; D gene ambiguous. V was trimmed by 2 bases and J by 2 bases, leaving 16 bases between them. The germline V gene has CDR1 SGHRS and CDR2 YFSETQ. This CDR3 contains 17 residues. CDR3 loop: CASSLHRESLNTGELFF. The CDR3 bases are TGCGCCAGCAGCTTACACAGAGAGAGCCTAAACACCGGGGAGCTGTTTTTT.

This chain connects TRBV25-1 to TRBJ2-7, with D tentatively TRBD1 (6 bases). Between the trimmed V and J ends, which lost 6 bases and 1 base, there was a span of 7 bases. Per the germline V gene, CDR1 is MGHDK and CDR2 is SYGVNS. This CDR3 is built from 12 residues. CDR3 loop: CASRDSSYEQYF. CDR3 in DNA: TGTGCCAGCAGGGACAGTTCCTACGAGCAGTACTTC.

The chain couples TRBV19 to TRBJ2-6, with D unclear. The CDR3 loop spans 16 amino acids. Germline V gives CDR1 LNHDA, CDR2 SQIVND (reference sequence). V was shortened by 5 bases and J by 2 bases, with 13 bases between the two germline ends. The CDR3 DNA sequence: TGTGCCAGTAGTCTCACAAAGGGTGCTGGGGCCAACGTCCTGACTTTC. Its protein is CASSLTKGAGANVLTF.

This chain joins TRBV4-1 and TRBJ1-3; 7 bases are shared with TRBD1. The V and J ends lost 4 bases and 4 bases, in that order; junction bases with no gene match: 13. Germline lookup yields CDR1 MGHRA and CDR2 YSYEKL. This CDR3 spans 17 amino acids. The CDR3 reads CASSLSGDRAAGNTIYF. The DNA of the CDR3 is TGCGCCAGCAGCCTCTCGGGTGACAGGGCGGCGGGAAACACCATATATTTT.

J is TRBJ2-1 and V is TRBV5-6; no clear D gene. Germline V gives CDR1 SGHDT, CDR2 YYEEEE. This CDR3 spans 16 amino acids. The ends were cut back, 4 bases at V and 3 bases at J, with 17 bases in the middle. CDR3 DNA: TGTGCCAGCAGCCTTGCCGGGCCCTTAAGCTACAATGAGCAGTTCTTC. Amino acid sequence: CASSLAGPLSYNEQFF. The whole variable domain, remainder taken from reference TRBV5-6 and TRBJ2-1, is DAGVTQSPTHLIKTRGQQVTLRCSPKSGHDTVSWYQQALGQGPQFIFQYYEEEERQRGNFPDRFSGHQFPNYSSELNVNALLLGDSALYLCASSLAGPLSYNEQFFGPGTRLTVL.

This clone was observed a few times. The chain combines TRBV5-1 with TRBJ2-3, with TRBD2 matching over 7 bases. The CDR3 consists of 18 residues. Germline CDR1 SGHRS, CDR2 YFSETQ. V lost 0 bases and J lost 1; bases outside the gene matches: 11. The CDR3 bases are TGCGCCAGCAGCTTGGCCGAATCGGGCGGGGGTGGCACAGATACGCAGTATTTT. This encodes CASSLAESGGGGTDTQYF.

J is TRBJ2-1 and V is TRBV28; 11 nucleotides align to TRBD2. CDR3 length: 17 amino acids. The germline gives CDR1 MDHEN, CDR2 SYDVKM. Trimming cost V 5 bases and J 6 bases; bases outside gene matches: 12. CDR3 in DNA: TGTGCCAGCAGTGTGGCCGGGACTAGCGGAGTTGGCAATGAGCAGTTCTTC. This gives the protein CASSVAGTSGVGNEQFF.

This clone has a single count. This chain uses TRBV13 with TRBJ2-7, with a possible D match to TRBD1 (5 bases). CDR1 and CDR2 (germline): PRHDT, FYEKMQ (reference sequence). The ends were cut back, 5 bases at V and 2 bases at J, with 19 bases in the middle. CDR3 length: 16 amino acids. The CDR3 loop is CASSRLGQIPTYEQYF. In nucleotides, the CDR3 is TGTGCCAGCAGCCGTCTGGGGCAGATCCCCACCTACGAGCAGTACTTC.

This sequence joins TRBV28 and TRBJ2-1, with D tentatively TRBD2 (6 bases). Germline V gene lookup returns CDR1 MDHEN and CDR2 SYDVKM. Trimming cost V 3 bases and J 10 bases, with 13 bases left between them. CDR3 length: 13 residues. CDR3: CASSFEAGREQFF. The CDR3 DNA sequence: TGTGCCAGCAGTTTTGAGGCGGGACGGGAGCAGTTCTTC.

The V and J genes are TRBV27 and TRBJ2-3; TRBD1 agrees at 8 bases. The CDR3 has 17 residues. V was clipped by 0 bases and J by 4 bases; unmatched bases: 9. Germline V gene lookup returns CDR1 MNHEY and CDR2 SMNVEV (reference sequence). CDR3 region: CASSLSIRDRTPDTQYF. The CDR3, as DNA: TGTGCCAGCAGTTTATCGATCCGGGACAGGACCCCAGATACGCAGTATTTT.

This sequence joins TRBV28 and TRBJ2-2, with TRBD1 identical over 7 bases. The ends lost 3 bases at V and 1 base at J; junction bases unmatched: 8. CDR3 size: 17 residues. Germline lookup yields CDR1 MDHEN and CDR2 SYDVKM. CDR3 loop: CASSFAIGQENTGELFF. CDR3 DNA: TGTGCCAGCAGTTTTGCGATTGGACAGGAGAACACCGGGGAGCTGTTTTTT.

The gene calls are TRBV7-8 and TRBJ2-2, with 10 bases that match TRBD1. V lost 5 bases and J lost 6; bases outside the gene matches: 6. The CDR3 spans 15 residues. Germline CDR1 reads SGHVS; CDR2 reads FQNEAQ. The CDR3 loop is CASSPGTGVPGELFF. The CDR3 nucleotides read TGTGCCAGCAGCCCCGGGACAGGGGTCCCCGGGGAGCTGTTTTTT.

The chain joins TRBV6-1 to TRBJ2-4, with D perhaps TRBD1 or TRBD2 (5 bases each). CDR3 length: 14 residues. Germline assignment: CDR1 MNHNS and CDR2 SASEGT. The V gene lost 1 base and the J gene lost 8 bases, with 12 bases spanning the gap. This chain's CDR3 is CASSEGSGRDIQYF. For the CDR3, the DNA is TGTGCCAGCAGTGAAGGATCGGGGCGGGACATTCAGTACTTC.

V is TRBV29-1 and J is TRBJ2-7; D might be TRBD1 (7 bases). The CDR3 contains 13 residues. In germline, CDR1 is SQVTM, CDR2 ANQGSEA. V was pared by 4 bases and J by 2 bases, with 12 bases between. The CDR3 sequence is CSVGQGGTYEQYF. The DNA for the CDR3 is TGCAGCGTTGGGCAGGGGGGTACCTACGAGCAGTACTTC.

This chain connects TRBV9 to TRBJ2-5; a possible D gene is TRBD2 (6 bases). CDR3 length: 13 residues. Germline CDR1 reads SGDLS; CDR2 reads YYNGEE. Trimming removed 3 bases from V and 2 bases from J, with 8 bases in between. The CDR3 DNA is TGTGCCAGCAGCGCGAGCGGGCAAGAGACCCAGTACTTC. It codes for CASSASGQETQYF.

V and J are TRBV19 and TRBJ2-1, with 7 bases that match TRBD2. J was trimmed by 6 bases and V by 1 base; bases with no gene match: 0. CDR3 length equals 13 residues. Germline V lookup: CDR1 LNHDA, CDR2 SQIVND (reference sequence). The CDR3 coding sequence is TGTGCCAGTAGTATAGGGACTAGCAATGAGCAGTTCTTC. Translating it yields CASSIGTSNEQFF.

This clone appeared once. The CDR3 DNA reads as TGTGCCAGCAGCTTAGTGGACAGGGAGCATGGCTACACCTTC. It yields the protein CASSLVDREHGYTF. The V gene is TRBV7-4, the J gene TRBJ1-2; 8 nucleotides match TRBD1. V was clipped by 1 base and J by 6 bases; unmatched bases: 4. Germline CDR1 and CDR2: SGHVT and SQSDAQ. The CDR3 is 14 amino acids. The full variable domain, its missing parts supplied by reference TRBV7-4 and TRBJ1-2, is GAGVSQSPRYKVAKRGRDVALRCDSISGHVTLYWYRQTLGQGSEVLTYSQSDAQRDKSGRPSGRFSAERPERSVSTLKIQRTEQGDSAVYLCASSLVDREHGYTFGSGTRLTVV.

The chain employs TRBV29-1 and TRBJ2-5, with 9 bases aligning to TRBD1. The CDR3 covers 13 residues. The ends lost 8 bases at V and 4 bases at J; junction bases unmatched: 8. The germline V gene encodes CDR1 SQVTM and CDR2 ANQGSEA. The CDR3 DNA reads as TGCAGCTCTTCGACAGGGGGTAGAGAGACCCAGTACTTC. It encodes CSSSTGGRETQYF.